A single sample gave rise to the 14 T cell receptor beta chains below, sequenced in a study of blood T cell repertoires in COVID-19. Libraries were prepared by immunoSEQ multiplex PCR; TCRdb keeps only in-frame clonotypes and omits some of them. The repertoire holds 210,000 or so clones, with 65% to 85% as singletons. The material sequenced was peripheral blood. The receptor set was obtained from a woman aged 25 to 39 with COVID-19, enrolled during active disease.

This clone was counted a single time. The gene calls are TRBV7-3 and TRBJ2-2; a possible D gene is TRBD1 (5 bases). This CDR3 is built from 15 residues. The V and J ends lost 4 bases and 6 bases respectively, with 15 bases between them. CDR1 and CDR2 (germline): SGHTA, FQGTGA. CDR3 residues: CASSSLGQGAGELFF. The CDR3 coding sequence is TGTGCCAGCAGCTCTTTGGGTCAAGGGGCCGGGGAGCTGTTTTTT.

Concerning this clone: Germline is not matched at one junction end, which may reflect a read error. The rearrangement links TRBV7-2 to TRBJ2-3, with 7 bases fitting TRBD1. CDR1 SGHTA and CDR2 FQGNSA come from the germline V gene. The CDR3 is made up of 12 amino acids. CDR3 DNA: TGTGCCAGCAGCTTAGCGGGGACAGAGTTCAATTTT. This translates into CASSLAGTEFNF.

The rearrangement links TRBV7-8 to TRBJ1-4, with a weak D call TRBD1 (5 bases). The CDR3 spans 14 residues. Germline-derived CDR1 and CDR2 are SGHVS and FQNEAQ. Trimming removed 5 bases at V and 4 bases at J, with 11 bases between. The CDR3 region is CASSARRVNEKLFF. CDR3 nucleotide sequence: TGTGCCAGCAGCGCCCGCAGGGTTAATGAAAAACTGTTTTTT.

J is TRBJ1-2 and V is TRBV6-5; perhaps TRBD1 as D (6 bases). V was pared by 0 bases and J by 2 bases, with 13 bases between. Germline CDR1 and CDR2: MNHEY and SVGAGI. The CDR3 spans 16 residues. CDR3 nucleotide sequence: TGTGCCAGCAGTTACTCGAGGGGACACTTAAACTATGGCTACACCTTC. The encoded protein is CASSYSRGHLNYGYTF.

CDR3 protein: CATSSGTAYQPQHF. The DNA for the CDR3 is TGTGCCACCAGCAGCGGGACAGCTTATCAGCCCCAGCATTTT. The chain is built from TRBV15 and TRBJ1-5; 7 nucleotides line up with TRBD1. This CDR3 comprises 14 residues. Trimming removed 3 bases from V and 5 bases from J; junction bases left unmatched: 4. Germline-derived CDR1 and CDR2 are LNHNV and YYDKDF (reference sequence).

This clone appeared a single time. This chain uses TRBV14 with TRBJ1-1; 8 bases are a match to TRBD1. This CDR3 comprises 14 residues. Per germline, CDR1 SGHDN and CDR2 FVKESK. V was clipped by 3 bases and J by 10 bases; unmatched bases: 10. This CDR3 reads CASSQSDRAVRAFF. In nucleotides, the CDR3 is TGTGCCAGCAGCCAGTCGGACAGGGCGGTGAGAGCTTTCTTT.

V is TRBV18 and J is TRBJ2-3, with D maybe TRBD2 (6 bases). Trimming took 4 bases from V and 6 from J, leaving 17 bases between them. Germline V lookup: CDR1 KGHSH, CDR2 LQKENI. This CDR3 has 15 residues. The CDR3 nucleotides are TGTGCCAGCTCACTACTAGCTATAGATTCGGATACGCAGTATTTT. It encodes CASSLLAIDSDTQYF.

The rearrangement joins TRBV30 to TRBJ2-5; 9 positions agree with TRBD1. CDR1 is GTSNPN, CDR2 SVGIG, per germline (reference sequence). V gave up 0 bases and J gave up 3 bases; unmatched junction bases: 5. CDR3 length equals 15 residues. CDR3 sequence reads: CAWSVNRGLKETQYF. The CDR3 coding sequence is TGTGCCTGGAGTGTGAACAGGGGGCTAAAAGAGACCCAGTACTTC.

This chain uses TRBV28 with TRBJ1-6; D uncertain. The CDR3 is made up of 15 amino acids. The germline gives CDR1 MDHEN, CDR2 SYDVKM. V was shortened by 5 bases and J by 6 bases, with 14 bases between the two germline ends. CDR3 DNA: TGTGCCAGCAGTCTAATCGCGGCTCTTAATTCACCCCTCCACTTT. Encoded protein: CASSLIAALNSPLHF. Using reference TRBV28 and TRBJ1-6 for the parts outside the CDR3, the full variable domain is DVKVTQSSRYLVKRTGEKVFLECVQDMDHENMFWYRQDPGLGLRLIYFSYDVKMKEKGDIPEGYSVSREKKERFSLILESASTNQTSMYLCASSLIAALNSPLHFGNGTRLTVT.

This chain uses TRBV12-3 or TRBV12-4 with TRBJ2-7, with D tentatively TRBD2 (5 bases). V lost 6 bases, J lost 0 bases, and 9 bases lay in between. The CDR3 length is 13 residues. CDR3 in amino acids: CASRPGSSYEQYF. The CDR3 DNA follows: TGTGCCAGCAGACCGGGGAGCTCCTACGAGCAGTACTTC.

The chain has TRBV10-3 and TRBJ2-1; TRBD1 matches 10 bases. Looked up from germline, CDR1 is ENHRY and CDR2 is SYGVKD. Trimming cost V 0 bases and J 7 bases; bases outside gene matches: 3. This CDR3 region has 15 residues. CDR3 sequence reads: CAISESRQGANEQFF. CDR3 bases: TGTGCCATCAGTGAGTCTCGACAGGGGGCGAATGAGCAGTTCTTC.

This clone was picked up a small number of times. The gene calls are TRBV13 and TRBJ2-7; tentatively, D is TRBD2 (6 bases). There are 11 residues in the CDR3. The germline V and J ends were trimmed by 8 bases and 4 bases, with 9 bases remaining between them. Germline-derived CDR1 and CDR2 are PRHDT and FYEKMQ (reference sequence). The CDR3 reads CASSGGYEQYF. CDR3 DNA sequence: TGTGCCAGCTCCGGGGGTTACGAGCAGTACTTC.

This chain connects TRBV6-2 or TRBV6-3 to TRBJ2-7, with a weak D call TRBD2 (7 bases). Germline CDR1 MNHEY, CDR2 SVGEGT. V dropped 4 bases and J dropped 0 bases, with 10 bases sitting between them. The CDR3 contains 14 residues. CDR3 sequence reads: CASSWGGSSYEQYF. The CDR3 DNA is TGTGCCAGCAGTTGGGGGGGCAGCTCCTACGAGCAGTACTTC.

J is TRBJ2-3 and V is TRBV9; 9 nucleotides align to TRBD2. The CDR3 has 17 amino acids. V lost 0 bases to trimming and J lost 1 base; unmatched junction nucleotides: 6. The V gene's germline CDR1 is SGDLS and CDR2 YYNGEE. CDR3 in DNA: TGTGCCAGCAGCGTAGATGGGCGGGGGGGCCGCACAGATACGCAGTATTTT. This translates into CASSVDGRGGRTDTQYF.